This T cell receptor (beta chain) was sequenced in a study of T cell responses to AZD1222 COVID-19 vaccine (dated by TCRdb to the early 2020s). For the study in its entirety: A total of around 240 trial participants underwent TCR sequencing, of whom 200 to 220 had received two doses of AZD1222 and some 26 had received two doses of the MenACWY control vaccine. Trial participants were enrolled by age into 18-55, 56-69 and 70-plus year subgroups, with roughly 160, 29 and 62 TCR-sequenced participants respectively.

The CDR3 regions of human TCRbeta chains were analyzed by immunosequencing. Regarding the original processing steps: TCRs in the repertoires were compared against a reference library of SARS-CoV-2-specific TCRs that had been generated with the MIRA antigen-specificity platform. Breadth was defined as the fraction of unique TCRs that were SARS-CoV-2-associated. Depth was defined as the fraction of total T cells that were SARS-CoV-2-associated. Using the MIRA data, each spike-specific TCR was mapped to the spike region that the TCR reacts to and placed in a CD4 or CD8 class. Log10-transformed breadth and depth values were compared by one-way ANOVA with Sidak's multiple comparisons tests. Entries here come from immuneACCESS through TCRdb and include only in-frame sequences with V and J called. Some clones fail to appear in such tables; in the studies checked, an unresolved V gene covers under half of the shortfall, and the cause of the remainder is unknown. The D gene and trimming were derived from the DNA, and the V and J assignments and clone size from that table. This sample lists 120,000 or so clones; over 85% were detected once. 15% of the sample rests with the top ten.

As for this clone: No cognate antigen has been identified for it. Per-base qualities were not stored, and no clone one base away is much larger.

Overall study outcomes, separate from this receptor: Only five or six AZD1222 recipients were SARS-CoV-2 seropositive at baseline, limiting conclusions about previously exposed vaccinees. No day 14 peak-response samples were available, so repertoires were characterized only after the peak T cell response. The 56-69-year group was small, and its depth increase did not reach significance, likely because of low power. Nearly half of unique spike-specific TCRs reportedly recognized epitopes outside regions mutated in the B.1.351 and B.1.1.7 variants. After two AZD1222 doses, both the breadth and the depth of spike-specific TCRs were significantly higher than at day 0 and than in MenACWY recipients. The vaccine-associated CD4 TCRs covered the entire spike protein, and the dominant responses fell in regions 160-218 and 743-854. Participants were mostly white British, with more females than males. The authors suggested clonal diversity may have been underestimated.

This specimen's time point label, interpreted: about 28 days (+/-7) after the second vaccine dose. Because spike-specific TCR depth and breadth did not differ between the two schedules, AZD1222 recipients who got a second dose at roughly 4 weeks were pooled with those who got a second dose at roughly 12 weeks. The vaccinee samples were drawn from two UK trials, COV001 and COV002, one of which was a single-blind randomized controlled phase 2/3 trial testing AZD1222 (ChAdOx1 nCoV-19) in healthy adults. Trial participant PBMC samples were collected at day 0 and day 28 after the second dose for TCRbeta chain sequencing. Its CDR3 holds 14 amino acids, cysteine through phenylalanine. The only DNA kept is the CDR3, 42 bases in frame from the first base. CDR1 and CDR2 were assigned from the germline V gene as MDHEN and SYDVKM. V loses 7 bases, J loses 8 bases, and the germline ends lie 15 bases apart.

This sequence originates from an adult who received the AZD1222 COVID-19 vaccine. This receptor chain uses TRBV28 and TRBJ1-6; perhaps TRBD1 is the D gene, with 5 bases matching. The specimen was peripheral blood, collected 28 days after the second AZD1222 dose. The CDR3 sequence is CASTRQGRDSPLHF. The nucleotide sequence is TGTGCCAGCACCCGGCAGGGACGGGATTCACCCCTCCACTTT.